These 30 T cell receptor beta chains came from one sample sequenced in a study of post-analysis software for immune sequencing data. Study conclusions and caveats: About five TRBV segments, including TRBV5-6, TRBV5-1 and TRBV20-1, were more frequent in patients than controls.

Their recognized antigens are unknown. Unique molecular identifiers were present in the TCR beta cDNA libraries. MiXCR, applied by TCRdb to the PCR reads, yields one record per CDR3 protein. The sample includes about 620,000 distinct CDR3 sequences, 44% of them seen just once. Specimen: blood. The receptors come from a girl between 5 and 17 years old with multiple sclerosis.

The gene calls are TRBV7-9 and TRBJ2-7, with 8 bases lining up with TRBD2. Per germline, CDR1 SEHNR and CDR2 FQNEAQ (reference sequence). CDR3 length equals 13 residues. With V trimmed by 10 bases and J by 5 bases, 10 bases remained unmatched. The CDR3 loop reads CATHKRESHEQYF. The CDR3 coding sequence is TGTGCCACCCACAAGCGGGAGTCGCACGAGCAGTACTTC.

V and J are TRBV5-1 and TRBJ1-5; D ambiguous. Trimming removed 5 bases from V and 1 base from J, with 13 bases in between. Germline-derived CDR1 and CDR2 are SGHRS and YFSETQ. The CDR3 is 15 amino acids. CDR3 nucleotides: TGCGCCAGCAGACCGGACCCCTTAAGCAATCAGCCCCAGCATTTT. The encoded protein is CASRPDPLSNQPQHF.

The chain links TRBV6-2 or TRBV6-3 to TRBJ2-7; D may match TRBD1 or TRBD2 (5 bases each). Gene TRBJ2-5 matches the end of the DNA better, so the J call may be wrong. Germline loops: CDR1 MNHEY, CDR2 SVGEGT. The CDR3 has 13 amino acids. The CDR3 region is CASSWGPGRTQYF. The CDR3 nucleotides are TGTGCCAGCAGTTGGGGACCGGGCCGGACCCAGTACTTC.

This clonotype occurred once. This chain connects TRBV3-1 to TRBJ2-5, with 13 bases lining up with TRBD2. Germline V gene lookup returns CDR1 LGHDT and CDR2 YNNKEL (reference sequence). V shed 4 bases, J shed 2 bases, and the junction held 7 bases outside the gene matches. CDR3 length equals 17 residues. The CDR3 here is CASSRGLAGPSQETQYF. CDR3 in DNA: TGTGCCAGCAGCCGGGGACTAGCGGGGCCTTCACAAGAGACCCAGTACTTC.

The rearrangement joins TRBV10-3 to TRBJ2-3; D gene unclear. This CDR3 region has 12 residues. Between the trimmed V and J ends, which lost 7 bases and 5 bases, there was a span of 10 bases. Germline CDR1 and CDR2: ENHRY and SYGVKD. CDR3 residues: CAIIESGDTQYF. The CDR3 region has the DNA TGTGCCATCATCGAGTCGGGAGATACGCAGTATTTT.

V usage is TRBV12-3 or TRBV12-4 and J usage is TRBJ1-1; D call uncertain. This CDR3 is built from 16 residues. Trimming took 3 bases from V and 3 from J, leaving 17 bases between them. The CDR3 sequence is CASSLGGRGGYTEAFF. The CDR3 DNA reads as TGTGCCAGCAGTTTGGGAGGCCGGGGAGGCTACACTGAAGCTTTCTTT.

The J gene is TRBJ2-5, the V gene TRBV6-5; 10 nucleotides align to TRBD1. CDR3 length: 16 amino acids. Germline V gene sequence: CDR1 MNHEY, CDR2 SVGAGI. With 2 bases clipped from V and 5 bases from J, the junction kept 8 bases outside the gene matches. The CDR3, as DNA: TGTGCCAGCAGTTACATTTCCGGGACAGGGGACGAGACCCAGTACTTC. Its translation is CASSYISGTGDETQYF.

This sequence joins TRBV27 and TRBJ2-1, with no clear D. The CDR3 loop spans 23 amino acids. Trimming removed 0 bases at V and 5 bases at J, with 35 bases between. CDR1 and CDR2 (germline): MNHEY, SMNVEV (reference sequence). This CDR3 reads CASSLSGPLDPKTYILDDNEQFF. In DNA, the CDR3 is TGTGCCAGCAGTTTATCAGGGCCGCTAGACCCGAAGACCTACATCCTCGACGACAATGAGCAGTTCTTC.

The table lists this clonotype with a few counts. V and J are TRBV5-5 and TRBJ2-1, with TRBD1 matching over 8 bases. Per germline, CDR1 SGHKS and CDR2 YYEKEE (reference sequence). V dropped 5 bases and J dropped 4; count of bases not matched to a gene: 5. The CDR3 spans 14 residues. This CDR3 reads CASSSGTGYNEQFF. CDR3 sequence (DNA): TGTGCCAGCAGTTCCGGGACAGGTTACAATGAGCAGTTCTTC.

With respect to this clonotype: The germline gene is not matched at one end of the junction; a read error may be the cause. The chain has TRBV4-1 and TRBJ2-7; TRBD2 might be the D (5 bases). This CDR3 comprises 14 residues. Germline V CDR1 and CDR2: MGHRA, YSYEKL. The CDR3 DNA is TGCGCCAGCAGCTCCGGACTGTCCACCTACGAGCGGTACTTC. Translation gives CASSSGLSTYERYF.

The chain employs TRBV12-3 or TRBV12-4 and TRBJ1-1; a weak D match, TRBD1 (5 bases). The ends were cut back, 4 bases at V and 7 bases at J, with 19 bases in the middle. This CDR3 has 15 amino acids. The CDR3 coding sequence is TGTGCCAGCAGTTCCGGGGCGACAAAGTCGGGTGAAGCTTTCTTT. It is translated as CASSSGATKSGEAFF.

This chain uses TRBV6-2 or TRBV6-3 with TRBJ2-5, with D hard to call. Deletions cut 0 bases from V and 2 bases from J, with 13 bases between. This CDR3 contains 16 residues. Per the germline V gene, CDR1 is MNHEY and CDR2 is SVGEGT. The CDR3 sequence: CASSYSSRAAQETQYF. As DNA, the CDR3 is TGTGCCAGCAGTTACTCGAGTAGGGCAGCTCAAGAGACCCAGTACTTC.

This clonotype has a handful of counts. This chain connects TRBV29-1 to TRBJ1-4, with a weak D call TRBD1 (6 bases). V was clipped by 3 bases and J by 3 bases, with 14 bases between them. Per germline, CDR1 SQVTM and CDR2 ANQGSEA. This CDR3 comprises 15 residues. CDR3 sequence reads: CSVELAGAANEKLFF. The CDR3 DNA is TGCAGCGTTGAGTTGGCGGGGGCAGCTAATGAAAAACTGTTTTTT.

This clonotype showed up just a few times. The chain employs TRBV12-3 or TRBV12-4 and TRBJ2-6; D gene uncertain. The CDR3 spans 14 residues. Trimming removed 3 bases at V and 1 base at J, with 4 bases between. DNA of the CDR3: TGTGCCAGCAGTTTCCATTCTGGGGCCAACGTCCTGACTTTC. Translation gives CASSFHSGANVLTF.

The chain joins TRBV20-1 to TRBJ2-1; the match to TRBD2 covers 8 bases. Trimming took 3 bases from V and 2 from J; bases not matched to a gene: 3. The CDR3 is 14 amino acids. Germline V gene data show CDR1 as DFQATT and CDR2 as SNEGSKA (reference sequence). In DNA, the CDR3 is TGCAGTGCTAGCGGTAGCGGGACCTACAATGAGCAGTTCTTC. Amino acids: CSASGSGTYNEQFF.

This clonotype was observed a few times. A much larger clone is a single base away; this may be a read error. J is TRBJ2-3 and V is TRBV5-1; TRBD1 might be the D (5 bases). The CDR3 is made up of 14 amino acids. The germline V gene has CDR1 SGHRS and CDR2 YFSETQ. CDR3 in DNA: TGCGCCAGCAGCTTGGAAGGGGTCACAGATGCGCAGTATTTT. Protein: CASSLEGVTDAQYF.

This clonotype came up a few times. The genes are TRBV6-6 and TRBJ2-7, with D perhaps being TRBD1 or TRBD2 (5 bases each). The ends were cut back, 0 bases at V and 5 bases at J, with 14 bases in the middle. The CDR3 extends over 15 amino acids. Germline CDR1 and CDR2: MNHNY and SVGAGI (reference sequence). The CDR3 sequence: CASSYSREGKDEQYF. The CDR3 nucleotides are TGTGCCAGCAGTTACTCCAGAGAGGGGAAGGACGAGCAGTACTTC.

Only a few counts were recorded for this clonotype. The chain is built from TRBV2 and TRBJ2-4; D uncertain. The DNA end is more similar to TRBJ2-5, so the J call may be wrong. The CDR3 consists of 12 residues. Germline assignment: CDR1 SNHLY and CDR2 FYNNEI. The CDR3 sequence is CASSDTEQTQYF. The DNA for the CDR3 is TGTGCCAGCAGTGACACAGAGCAGACCCAGTACTTC.

The sample holds a few counts of this clonotype. The V call is TRBV5-1, the J call TRBJ1-5; the D gene is possibly TRBD1 (6 bases). The CDR3 sequence is 17 residues long. The germline V gene encodes CDR1 SGHRS and CDR2 YFSETQ. Deletions cut 2 bases from V and 0 bases from J, with 15 bases between. CDR3 sequence: CASSFEGGRSSNQPQHF. CDR3 in DNA: TGCGCCAGCAGCTTCGAGGGGGGGAGGAGTAGCAATCAGCCCCAGCATTTT.

This clonotype was observed a handful of times. A much larger clone differs from this one at a single base, so this may be a read error. The V call is TRBV5-1, the J call TRBJ2-7; 10 nucleotides align to TRBD2. The CDR3 is made up of 15 amino acids. Germline loops: CDR1 SGHRS, CDR2 YFSETQ. The V segment lost 0 bases and the J segment 6 bases; nucleotides outside the gene matches: 6. The CDR3 region is CASSLALAGACEQYF. DNA for the CDR3: TGCGCCAGCAGCTTGGCGCTAGCGGGGGCCTGCGAGCAGTACTTC. Full variable domain (outside the CDR3, taken from reference TRBV5-1 and TRBJ2-7): KAGVTQTPRYLIKTRGQQVTLSCSPISGHRSVSWYQQTPGQGLQFLFEYFSETQRNKGNFPGRFSGRQFSNSRSEMNVSTLELGDSALYLCASSLALAGACEQYFGPGTRLTVT.

J is TRBJ2-7 and V is TRBV10-3; 8 bases are a match to TRBD2. J gave up 2 bases and V 6 bases, and 3 bases lay outside the gene matches. Germline V gives CDR1 ENHRY, CDR2 SYGVKD. The CDR3 is made up of 13 amino acids. CDR3 loop: CAIRREGPYEQYF. CDR3 nucleotide sequence: TGTGCCATCAGACGGGAGGGTCCCTACGAGCAGTACTTC.

This clonotype was observed at least ten times. J is TRBJ1-1 and V is TRBV5-1, with D perhaps matching TRBD1 (5 bases). Per germline, CDR1 SGHRS and CDR2 YFSETQ. This CDR3 has 15 residues. The V end was cut by 2 bases, the J end by 1 base, with 12 bases between. In DNA, the CDR3 is TGCGCCAGCAGCTTTATAGGGACGGGGAACACTGAAGCTTTCTTT. Translated, it gives CASSFIGTGNTEAFF. Full variable domain (outside the CDR3, taken from reference TRBV5-1 and TRBJ1-1): KAGVTQTPRYLIKTRGQQVTLSCSPISGHRSVSWYQQTPGQGLQFLFEYFSETQRNKGNFPGRFSGRQFSNSRSEMNVSTLELGDSALYLCASSFIGTGNTEAFFGQGTRLTVV.

V is TRBV6-6 and J is TRBJ2-1; TRBD2 matches at 7 bases. The CDR3 sequence is 17 residues long. Trimming cost V 2 bases and J 1 base; bases outside gene matches: 8. Germline CDR1 reads MNHNY; CDR2 reads SVGAGI (reference sequence). CDR3 sequence reads: CASSYAVTGGSYNEQFF. In nucleotides, the CDR3 is TGTGCCAGCAGTTACGCGGTAACGGGAGGATCCTACAATGAGCAGTTCTTC.

This sequence joins TRBV12-3 or TRBV12-4 and TRBJ2-7; the D is unclear. The length of the CDR3 is 14 residues. V lost 2 bases and J lost 2, with 10 bases in between. CDR3 in DNA: TGTGCCAGCAGTTTACCTGGGTACCCCTACGAGCAGTACTTC. Protein: CASSLPGYPYEQYF.

The gene calls are TRBV7-2 and TRBJ1-2; D remains unclear. Trimming took off 3 bases at V and 4 bases at J, with 9 bases between the two ends. The length of the CDR3 is 13 residues. CDR1 and CDR2 from the germline V gene are SGHTA and FQGNSA. CDR3 protein: CASSFSTGYGYTF. CDR3 bases: TGTGCCAGCAGCTTTAGCACGGGCTATGGCTACACCTTC.

The chain uses TRBV9 and TRBJ2-3, with D possibly called TRBD1 or TRBD2 (5 bases each). V gave up 3 bases and J gave up 7 bases, with 21 bases separating them. Germline CDR1 reads SGDLS; CDR2 reads YYNGEE. This CDR3 contains 16 residues. CDR3 loop: CASSGPRDGAGYTQYF. The CDR3 DNA reads TGTGCCAGCAGCGGCCCTCGGGACGGGGCTGGGTATACGCAGTATTTT.

J is TRBJ2-7 and V is TRBV6-1, with D unresolved. Germline V gives CDR1 MNHNS, CDR2 SASEGT. CDR3 length: 13 residues. V lost 4 bases and J lost 2, with 9 bases in between. The CDR3 region is CASSGWDTYEQYF. As DNA, the CDR3 is TGTGCCAGCAGTGGGTGGGATACCTACGAGCAGTACTTC.

V is TRBV7-9 and J is TRBJ2-1; 11 bases line up with TRBD2. The CDR3 is 16 residues long. Germline loops: CDR1 SEHNR, CDR2 FQNEAQ (reference sequence). V trimming: 3 bases; J trimming: 7 bases; junction bases outside the gene matches: 8. The CDR3 sequence: CASSFTLGLAANEQFF. CDR3 in DNA: TGTGCCAGCAGCTTTACCCTGGGACTAGCGGCAAATGAGCAGTTCTTC.

For the CDR3, the DNA is TGCAGCGTTGTGGTCCTACCTAATTCCTACAATGAGCAGTTCTTC. Protein sequence: CSVVVLPNSYNEQFF. The rearrangement links TRBV29-1 to TRBJ2-1, with D unclear. Looked up from germline, CDR1 is SQVTM and CDR2 is ANQGSEA. Trimming left V 4 bases short and J 1 base short, with 14 bases between. The CDR3 runs 15 residues.

This clonotype was picked up a small number of times. The chain is built from TRBV7-2 and TRBJ2-7; D is perhaps TRBD1 (6 bases). CDR1 and CDR2 (germline): SGHTA, FQGNSA. The V gene lost 2 bases and the J gene lost 0 bases, with 11 bases spanning the gap. The CDR3 is 15 amino acids. Here the CDR3 DNA reads TGTGCCAGCAGCTTACTAGGGGGTGACTCCTACGAGCAGTACTTC. Its protein product is CASSLLGGDSYEQYF.